This entry lists 25 T cell receptor beta chains sequenced from one sample in a study of cytomegalovirus exposure and HLA in healthy donors. Some clones are missing from TCRdb's copy, which holds only in-frame ones; the method was immunoSEQ multiplex PCR. The repertoire holds 150,000 to 200,000 clones, with roughly 89% as singletons. Sequences were obtained from PBMCs. The receptors were gathered from a woman aged 30 to 39 in good health and CMV-seronegative.

The chain joins TRBV9 to TRBJ2-1, with 14 nucleotides matching TRBD2. Germline V gene lookup returns CDR1 SGDLS and CDR2 YYNGEE. CDR3 size: 20 residues. Trimming removed 2 bases from V and 0 bases from J; junction bases left unmatched: 10. The CDR3 DNA is TGTGCCAGCAGCGTCCCAACGACTAGCGGGGGGGCGAGCTCCTACAATGAGCAGTTCTTC. Encoded protein: CASSVPTTSGGASSYNEQFF.

The chain uses TRBV27 and TRBJ2-3; 9 positions match TRBD2. This CDR3 is 15 amino acids long. Trimming removed 6 bases from V and 5 bases from J; junction bases left unmatched: 9. Germline assignment: CDR1 MNHEY and CDR2 SMNVEV (reference sequence). This CDR3 is CASSFAGGPGDTQYF. DNA for the CDR3: TGTGCCAGCAGCTTCGCGGGGGGGCCCGGAGATACGCAGTATTTT.

This clone was seen a handful of times. The V and J genes are TRBV21-1 and TRBJ2-5; TRBD2, the D gene given by the table, was not confirmed from the DNA. TRBV21-1 constitutes a pseudogene. This CDR3 spans 16 amino acids. The CDR3 bases are TGTGCCAGCAGCAAAAAGGGCCCCGGCGGACTGGAGACCCAGTACTTC. Residues: CASSKKGPGGLETQYF.

This chain uses TRBV7-2 with TRBJ2-3; possibly TRBD2 for D (6 bases). Germline CDR1 SGHTA, CDR2 FQGNSA. This CDR3 region has 15 residues. V lost 6 bases and J lost 2, with 15 bases in between. The CDR3 protein is CASRIWGGDTDTQYF. The CDR3 nucleotides read TGTGCCAGCAGAATATGGGGCGGGGACACAGATACGCAGTATTTT.

The V gene is TRBV2, the J gene TRBJ1-2; D possibly corresponds to TRBD1 (6 bases). The CDR3 has 14 amino acids. Trimming cost V 5 bases and J 5 bases, with 15 bases left between them. The germline CDR1 and CDR2 sequences are SNHLY and FYNNEI. CDR3 loop: CASSRALQGYGYTF. The CDR3 DNA is TGTGCCAGCAGTCGCGCCCTACAGGGTTATGGCTACACCTTC.

V gene TRBV27 combines with J gene TRBJ2-1; D possibly corresponds to TRBD1 (6 bases). The CDR3 is 15 amino acids. CDR1 MNHEY and CDR2 SMNVEV come from the germline V gene (reference sequence). V was clipped by 6 bases and J by 9 bases, with 21 bases between them. CDR3 sequence: CASSPYRTVRGEQFF. The CDR3, as DNA: TGTGCCAGCAGCCCCTACCGGACAGTCCGCGGTGAGCAGTTCTTC.

V and J are TRBV4-1 and TRBJ1-2; 7 positions match TRBD1. Trimming cost V 1 base and J 3 bases; bases outside gene matches: 8. This CDR3 is 16 amino acids long. CDR1 is MGHRA and CDR2 is YSYEKL in the germline V gene. The CDR3 spells CASSQGTTGTHYGYTF. The CDR3 DNA reads TGCGCCAGCAGCCAAGGTACGACAGGGACCCACTATGGCTACACCTTC.

The V and J genes are TRBV7-9 and TRBJ2-3, with a tentative D call TRBD1 (5 bases). Germline CDR1 and CDR2: SEHNR and FQNEAQ (reference sequence). V was trimmed by 0 bases and J by 6 bases, leaving 16 bases between them. The CDR3 is 16 residues long. The chain's CDR3 is CASSLAGPDGMDTQYF. DNA of the CDR3: TGTGCCAGCAGCTTAGCGGGGCCAGATGGCATGGATACGCAGTATTTT.

V is TRBV6-1 and J is TRBJ2-1, with TRBD1 as a possible D gene (6 bases). V dropped 1 base and J dropped 7 bases, with 14 bases sitting between them. This CDR3 spans 15 amino acids. The germline gives CDR1 MNHNS, CDR2 SASEGT. The CDR3 DNA is TGTGCCAGCAGTGAAGGTCTGGGGGCCTCAAATGAGCAGTTCTTC. Its protein is CASSEGLGASNEQFF.

The chain has TRBV7-2 and TRBJ2-5; D remains ambiguous. CDR3 length: 13 residues. Germline V gives CDR1 SGHTA, CDR2 FQGNSA. Trimming took 2 bases from V and 2 from J, leaving 6 bases between them. CDR3 sequence (DNA): TGTGCCAGCAGCTTATCCGTACAAGAGACCCAGTACTTC. Protein product: CASSLSVQETQYF.

The rearrangement uses TRBV7-9 and TRBJ1-2, with D unclear. The V gene's germline CDR1 is SEHNR and CDR2 FQNEAQ (reference sequence). Deletions cut 1 base from V and 7 bases from J, with 13 bases between. This CDR3 region has 14 residues. The CDR3 protein is CASSLVLARSGYTF. The CDR3 region has the DNA TGTGCCAGCAGCTTAGTTCTGGCTAGGAGTGGCTACACCTTC. The whole variable domain, filled in from reference TRBV7-9 and TRBJ1-2, reads DTGVSQNPRHKITKRGQNVTFRCDPISEHNRLYWYRQTLGQGPEFLTYFQNEAQLEKSRLLSDRFSAERPKGSFSTLEIQRTEQGDSAMYLCASSLVLARSGYTFGSGTRLTVV.

This chain joins TRBV9 and TRBJ1-1, with D hard to call. The germline gives CDR1 SGDLS, CDR2 YYNGEE. Trimming shortened V by 6 bases and J by 1 base, and 16 bases separated the two germline ends. The CDR3 loop spans 15 amino acids. For the CDR3, the DNA is TGTGCCAGCACCGGTGGAGGCTTTCCGAACACTGAAGCTTTCTTT. This sequence encodes CASTGGGFPNTEAFF.

The chain carries TRBV19 and TRBJ2-7, with D possibly matching TRBD1 (7 bases). The V gene lost 4 bases and the J gene lost 3 bases, with 10 bases spanning the gap. Germline V CDR1 and CDR2: LNHDA, SQIVND (reference sequence). The CDR3 contains 13 residues. DNA for the CDR3: TGTGCCAGTAGTACGCAGGGGGGCTACGAGCAGTACTTC. Encoded protein: CASSTQGGYEQYF.

The V gene is TRBV5-1, the J gene TRBJ2-7; perhaps TRBD1 as D (7 bases). Between the trimmed V and J ends, which lost 4 bases and 5 bases, there was a span of 25 bases. The germline V gene encodes CDR1 SGHRS and CDR2 YFSETQ. The CDR3 sequence is 17 residues long. CDR3 sequence (DNA): TGCGCCAGCAGCCAATCAGGGGGGTTACGGATAGGGAACGAGCAGTACTTC. Amino acid sequence: CASSQSGGLRIGNEQYF.

The chain uses TRBV7-2 and TRBJ2-1, with 7 nucleotides matching TRBD2. The CDR3 sequence is 15 residues long. The V segment lost 5 bases and the J segment 6 bases; nucleotides outside the gene matches: 10. Germline V gene sequence: CDR1 SGHTA, CDR2 FQGNSA. Here the CDR3 reads CASSEAWEGINEQFF. DNA for the CDR3: TGTGCCAGCAGCGAGGCGTGGGAGGGAATCAATGAGCAGTTCTTC.

V is TRBV7-2 and J is TRBJ2-2; TRBD2 might be the D (5 bases). CDR1 is SGHTA and CDR2 is FQGNSA in the germline V gene. The ends were cut back, 1 base at V and 5 bases at J, with 8 bases in the middle. The CDR3 has 14 residues. The CDR3 sequence is CASSLVRGTGELFF. CDR3 coding DNA: TGTGCCAGCAGCTTAGTCCGGGGTACCGGGGAGCTGTTTTTT.

V is TRBV21-1 and J is TRBJ2-6; TRBD2, the D gene given by the table, was not confirmed from the DNA. TRBV21-1 is assigned pseudogene status. This CDR3 has 17 amino acids. The CDR3 here is CASSSAGGISGANVLTF. The CDR3 DNA reads TGTGCCAGCAGCTCAGCGGGGGGGATCTCTGGGGCCAACGTCCTGACTTTC.

The CDR3 spells CARGGSTDTQYF. The CDR3 DNA reads as TGTGCCCGCGGGGGGTCCACAGATACGCAGTATTTT. This sequence joins TRBV30 and TRBJ2-3, with 8 bases matching TRBD2. The CDR3 is 12 amino acids. J lost 2 bases, V lost 8 bases, and 3 bases had no gene match. Germline V CDR1 and CDR2: GTSNPN, SVGIG (reference sequence).

The V call is TRBV25-1, the J call TRBJ2-7; tentatively, D is TRBD1 (6 bases). Germline CDR1 reads MGHDK; CDR2 reads SYGVNS. This CDR3 is built from 11 residues. V was clipped by 7 bases and J by 11 bases, with 15 bases between them. Here the CDR3 DNA reads TGTGCCAGCATTATGTCGGGACATAAGTACTTC. As protein: CASIMSGHKYF.

V and J are TRBV4-1 and TRBJ2-2; 7 bases match TRBD1. The germline CDR1 and CDR2 sequences are MGHRA and YSYEKL. The CDR3 extends over 17 amino acids. Unmatched junction bases numbered 9, after V lost 1 base and J lost 4 bases. The CDR3 loop reads CASSQGPQGVGTGELFF. In nucleotides, the CDR3 is TGCGCCAGCAGCCAAGGTCCCCAGGGGGTCGGCACCGGGGAGCTGTTTTTT.

The gene calls are TRBV4-1 and TRBJ1-2; no firm D call. CDR3 size: 13 residues. V shed 1 base and J shed 3 bases, with 6 bases lying between them. Germline V CDR1 and CDR2: MGHRA, YSYEKL. The CDR3 region has the DNA TGCGCCAGCAGCCAAGCGAGTCACTATGGCTACACCTTC. It codes for CASSQASHYGYTF.

The CDR3 protein is CSSTGVPNTEAFF. The DNA of the CDR3 is TGCAGCTCAACAGGGGTCCCGAACACTGAAGCTTTCTTT. The chain employs TRBV29-1 and TRBJ1-1; 7 positions match TRBD1. The CDR3 totals 13 residues. The germline CDR1 and CDR2 sequences are SQVTM and ANQGSEA. With V trimmed by 8 bases and J by 1 base, 7 bases remained unmatched.

The J gene is TRBJ2-5, the V gene TRBV7-2; D might be TRBD2 (6 bases). Trimming removed 0 bases at V and 5 bases at J, with 13 bases between. The CDR3 is 15 residues long. Germline loops: CDR1 SGHTA, CDR2 FQGNSA. DNA for the CDR3: TGTGCCAGCAGCTTAGCCCCCACTAGCTTGGAGACCCAGTACTTC. Encoded protein: CASSLAPTSLETQYF.

This clone was detected once. V usage is TRBV25-1 and J usage is TRBJ1-2; possibly TRBD1 for D (5 bases). This CDR3 region has 14 residues. The V gene's germline CDR1 is MGHDK and CDR2 SYGVNS. Trimming removed 8 bases from V and 7 bases from J, with 20 bases in between. The CDR3 is CASRLPGTLGGYTF. The CDR3 DNA reads TGTGCCAGCCGACTTCCCGGGACTCTTGGTGGCTACACCTTC.

This clone appeared once. The V and J genes are TRBV25-1 and TRBJ2-2; 11 bases are shared with TRBD1. CDR1 is MGHDK and CDR2 is SYGVNS in the germline V gene. V shed 4 bases, J shed 4 bases, and the junction held 2 bases outside the gene matches. The CDR3 is made up of 15 amino acids. CDR3: CASSGTGGGTGELFF. DNA of the CDR3: TGTGCCAGCAGTGGGACAGGGGGCGGCACCGGGGAGCTGTTTTTT.